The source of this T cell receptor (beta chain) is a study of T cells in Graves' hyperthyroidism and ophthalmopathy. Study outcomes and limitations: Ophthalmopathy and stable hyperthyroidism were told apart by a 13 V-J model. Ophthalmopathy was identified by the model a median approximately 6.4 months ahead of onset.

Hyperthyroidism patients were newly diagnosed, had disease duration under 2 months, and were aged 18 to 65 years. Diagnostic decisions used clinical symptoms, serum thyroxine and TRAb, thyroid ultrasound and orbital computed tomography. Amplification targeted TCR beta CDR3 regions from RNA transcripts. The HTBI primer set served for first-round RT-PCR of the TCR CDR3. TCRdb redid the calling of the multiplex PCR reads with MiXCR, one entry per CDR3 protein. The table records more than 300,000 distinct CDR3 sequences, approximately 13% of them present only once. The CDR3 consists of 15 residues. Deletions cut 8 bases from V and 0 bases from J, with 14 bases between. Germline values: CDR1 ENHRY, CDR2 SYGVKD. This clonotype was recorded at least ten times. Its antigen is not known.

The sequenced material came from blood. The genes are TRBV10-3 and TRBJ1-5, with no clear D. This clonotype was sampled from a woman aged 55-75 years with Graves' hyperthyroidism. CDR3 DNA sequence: TGTGCCATCTCCCGCCAGATGAATAGCAATCAGCCCCAGCATTTT. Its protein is CAISRQMNSNQPQHF.